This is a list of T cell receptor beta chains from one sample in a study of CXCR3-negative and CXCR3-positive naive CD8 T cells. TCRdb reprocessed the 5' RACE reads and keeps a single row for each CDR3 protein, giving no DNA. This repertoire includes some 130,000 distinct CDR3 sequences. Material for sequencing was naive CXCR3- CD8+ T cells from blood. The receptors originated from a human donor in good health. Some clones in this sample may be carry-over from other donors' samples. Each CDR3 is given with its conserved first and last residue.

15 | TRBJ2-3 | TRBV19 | CASSLRGPSTDTQYF
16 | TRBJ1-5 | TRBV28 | CASSFLGTGGNQPQHF
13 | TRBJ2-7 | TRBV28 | CATLAGSAYEQYF
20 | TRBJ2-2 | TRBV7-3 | CASSFPKGTSGKGNTGELFF
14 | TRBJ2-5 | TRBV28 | CASSLLTTQETQYF
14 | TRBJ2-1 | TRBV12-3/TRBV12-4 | CATTGAASCNEQFF
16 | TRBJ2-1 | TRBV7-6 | CASSLGLATNYNEQFF
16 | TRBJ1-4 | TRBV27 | CASSPSPTGLSEKLFF
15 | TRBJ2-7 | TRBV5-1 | CASSPGGTGVYEQYF
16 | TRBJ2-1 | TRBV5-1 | CASSLESSGTYNEQFF
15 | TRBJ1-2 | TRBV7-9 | CASSLVTDFNYGYTF
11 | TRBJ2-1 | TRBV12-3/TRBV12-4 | CASTTFDEQFF
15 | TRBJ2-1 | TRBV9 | CASSPTSGTHNEQFF
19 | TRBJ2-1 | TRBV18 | CASSPQPLGSGESGNEQFF
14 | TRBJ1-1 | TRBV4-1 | CASSPSNSPGEAFF
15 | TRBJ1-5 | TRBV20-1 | CSARDRQGYNQPQHF
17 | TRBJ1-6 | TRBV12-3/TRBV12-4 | CASSFLGGTEPNSPLHF
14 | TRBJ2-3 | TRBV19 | CASSPTSRGDTQYF
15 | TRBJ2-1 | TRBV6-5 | CASSIGGGAKNEQFF
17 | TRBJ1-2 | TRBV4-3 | CASSPRLSAAGVYGYTF
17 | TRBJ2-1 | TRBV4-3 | CASSQEGVASPYNVQFF
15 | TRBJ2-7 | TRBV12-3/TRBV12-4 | CASSSLGHGSYEQYF